A single sample gave rise to the 5 T cell receptor beta chains below, sequenced in a study of blood T cell repertoires in COVID-19 (dated by TCRdb to the early 2020s). Library generation was performed with the immunoSEQ multiplex PCR assay. TCRdb stores this immuneACCESS table with in-frame sequences only. Part of the clones is absent; in the studies checked, under half of the shortfall reflects unresolved V genes, and no reason is known for the rest. The sample table lists about 210,000 clones, 86% of them with a count of one. The ten largest make up roughly 25% of the sample. The sequenced sample consisted of PBMCs or T cells enriched from blood (not recorded which). The receptors stem from a woman in her thirties or forties in a cohort exposed to, infected with or recovered from COVID-19 (not recorded which).

The chain employs TRBV30 and TRBJ1-4; 9 bases align to TRBD1. The CDR3 is 13 amino acids. V was pared by 8 bases and J by 9 bases, with 10 bases of the junction left unmatched. Germline CDR1 reads GTSNPN; CDR2 reads SVGIG (reference sequence). The CDR3 sequence: CARVRDRVQKLFF. In nucleotides, the CDR3 is TGTGCCCGGGTCCGGGACAGGGTACAAAAACTGTTTTTT. Variable domain in full (rest from reference TRBV30 and TRBJ1-4): SQTIHQWPATLVQPVGSPLSLECTVEGTSNPNLYWYRQAAGRGLQLLFYSVGIGQISSEVPQNLSASRPQDRQFILSSKKLLLSDSGFYLCARVRDRVQKLFFGSGTQLSVL.

The rearrangement uses TRBV11-2 and TRBJ1-2; D gene unclear. The ends were cut back, 6 bases at V and 13 bases at J, with 18 bases in the middle. The CDR3 is 12 residues long. Germline CDR1 reads SGHAT; CDR2 reads FQNNGV. In DNA, the CDR3 is TGTGCCAGCAGTCAAAGGTCGGCGACATCCACCTTC. The encoded protein is CASSQRSATSTF.

The rearrangement joins TRBV6-5 to TRBJ1-1; D is unresolved. Trimming pared 0 bases from V and 5 bases from J, leaving 7 bases between. This CDR3 comprises 13 residues. Germline V gene lookup returns CDR1 MNHEY and CDR2 SVGAGI. Here the CDR3 reads CASSYSRETEAFF. DNA for the CDR3: TGTGCCAGCAGTTACTCGAGGGAAACTGAAGCTTTCTTT.

The chain carries TRBV3-1 (or the pseudogene TRBV3-2) and TRBJ2-3; D may be TRBD2 (5 bases). CDR3 length: 14 amino acids. Trimming took off 7 bases at V and 4 bases at J, with 15 bases between the two ends. The germline gives CDR1 LGHDT, CDR2 YNNKEL (reference sequence). CDR3 protein: CASTNRAGADTQYF. Here the CDR3 DNA reads TGTGCCAGCACCAACCGGGCGGGCGCAGATACGCAGTATTTT.

There are a few counts of this clone. The rearrangement uses TRBV3-1 (or the pseudogene TRBV3-2) and TRBJ2-6; D is ambiguous. Between the trimmed V and J ends, which lost 1 base and 2 bases, there was a span of 6 bases. This CDR3 spans 15 amino acids. The germline V gene has CDR1 LGHDT and CDR2 YNNKEL (reference sequence). DNA of the CDR3: TGTGCCAGCAGCCAAGGACTTGCTGGGGCCAACGTCCTGACTTTC. Translating gives CASSQGLAGANVLTF.